This section outlines one T cell receptor (beta chain) sequence together with its context. This clonotype was counted many times. Its target antigen remains unknown. No much larger clone is present one base from it, and per-base qualities are unavailable. This sample is drawn from a study of regulatory T cells in long-lasting Graves disease (dated by TCRdb to about 2021). Background for the entire study: Antithyroid drugs had been taken for less than 3 months by newly diagnosed Graves' disease patients. Patients with persistent Graves' disease were compared with patients with newly diagnosed Graves' disease using TCR sequencing and RNA sequencing of peripheral blood. The study was registered as a clinical trial and conducted in China. A total of about 35 samples underwent TCR sequencing, from some 13 patients with persistent Graves' disease and 20 or so patients with newly diagnosed Graves' disease.

Paper-wide results and their limitations: A larger number of public clonotypes was shared among persistent patients (approximately 3,000) than among newly diagnosed patients (approximately 930). As a limitation, the authors acknowledged that the small sample size may reduce accuracy. Only peripheral blood was studied, because thyroid tissue, the primary lesion, was inaccessible. Sequencing and analysis were limited to the TCR beta chain. Compared with newly diagnosed patients, persistent Graves' disease patients had lower TCR Shannon entropy and fewer highly expanded clones, which suggests clonal expansion.

Receptors were amplified or captured by multiplex PCR. The listed sequencing device is Illumina HiSeq 4000. TCR beta libraries were built with iRepertoire HTBI primers and Arm-PCR amplification of CDR3 regions. PCR products were gel purified before sequencing. Concerning the study's data processing: Gene usage analysis of CDR3 amino acid clonotypes relied on the roughly 60 TRBV and 15 or so TRBJ segments identified across samples. COPE and FqMerger were used to merge filtered high-quality paired reads into contigs. Contigs were aligned with BLAST to IMGT TRBV, TRBD and TRBJ reference genes, and CDR3 was defined per IMGT. Clonotypes above 0.1% frequency were classified as highly expanded clones. Shannon entropy served as the measure of repertoire diversity, while the Gini coefficient captured V-J evenness. A clonotype was considered public if more than one individual shared it. TCRdb redid the processing of the public reads, applying fastp at Q25 and MiXCR, and retained in-frame beta chains. A single entry per CDR3 protein holds the most common genes and DNA from its merged rows. TCRdb assigned the V and J calls; the authors' analysis was not used. For this sample the table gives some 500,000 distinct CDR3 sequences, of which 13% were detected only once. Roughly 10% of the sample goes to the ten largest clones.

Reading the label with the study, this specimen's time point is: newly diagnosed GD, antithyroid drugs for less than 3 months. For both TCR sequencing and RNA sequencing, RNA was extracted from PBMCs using TRIzol. The diagnosis of Graves' disease was made according to American Thyroid Association guidelines. Recruitment of patients was carried out at an endocrinology department in Xi'an, China. Each patient gave 9 to 10 milliliters of peripheral blood, collected in an EDTA anticoagulant tube. PBMCs were isolated by Ficoll Paque Plus density gradient separation without further T cell sorting. An Agilent 2100 Bioanalyzer and agarose gel were used to assess RNA quality, and a NanoDrop 2000 was used to measure RNA concentration. These data were likewise used in another study, on T cells in Graves' hyperthyroidism and ophthalmopathy. As noted in the second study: A patient counted as having stable Graves' hyperthyroidism if no progression to ophthalmopathy occurred over 18 months of follow-up. Hyperthyroidism patients were newly diagnosed, with disease duration under 2 months, and aged 18 to 65 years. Patients with uncontrolled infections, other autoimmune diseases, pregnancy or lactation were excluded. Clinical symptoms, serum thyroxine and TRAb, thyroid ultrasound, and orbital computed tomography formed the basis for the diagnoses. For the first round of RT-PCR on the TCR CDR3, the HTBI primer set was used together with the Qiagen OneStep RT-PCR kit. Most expanded thyroid clonotypes (frequency above 0.001) were also found in blood, which suggests that blood repertoires may mirror thyroid immune responses. Ophthalmopathy was separated from stable hyperthyroidism by a 13 V-J signature model, with 85% to 90% sensitivity and roughly 84% specificity obtained in cross-validation and 80%/75% obtained in testing. In validation, progression to ophthalmopathy was predicted by the model with nearly 71% sensitivity and 72.22% specificity, a median of approximately 6.5 months before onset. To identify TCR V-J signatures that set the groups apart, the researchers used a discovery cohort of 100 or so patients, made up of fewer than 50 with Graves' ophthalmopathy and about 60 with stable Graves' hyperthyroidism. Whether ophthalmopathy could be predicted prospectively was tested in an independent validation cohort made up of approximately 19 hyperthyroidism patients plus 17 patients who later progressed to ophthalmopathy. For training and testing, the 110 or so patients in the discovery cohort were randomly divided in a 7:3 ratio. The study also compared thyroid tissue and blood T-cell repertoires from about 6 Graves' hyperthyroidism patients. Once sampling was done, hyperthyroidism patients were given methimazole at a starting dose of 30 mg daily, whereas ophthalmopathy patients were given high-dose intravenous methylprednisolone. Libraries were constructed in a second round of multiplex PCR, after which size selection and purification were performed. The libraries were sequenced on an Illumina HiSeq2000 using paired-end 100 bp reads. SOAPnuke was used to process the raw data, throwing out any read that contained adapters or uncalled bases, had a mean Phred below 15, or lacked an exact constant-primer or identifier match. COPE v1.2.5 was used to merge high-quality paired reads, and clonotypes were defined as unique nucleotide sequences. Clonotypes were aligned to IMGT TRBV, TRBD and TRBJ reference segments using MiTCR v1.1. Only V-J combinations with frequency above 0.0001, covering 99% to 99.2% of repertoires, were analysed. A TCS score was defined as the ratio of F50 (clonal expansion) to E x V (chaos), with BLOSUM62-based TCRdist applied between CDR3 peptides within each V-J. Welch's t-statistics and random forest reduced roughly 530 V-J features to roughly 13, which were used in a naive Bayes classifier (R e1071). No statistical method was used to fix the sample size in advance, and group allocation was not hidden from the investigators. According to the paper, TCR Vbeta CDR3 sequencing was carried out on roughly 130 peripheral blood samples, which came from approximately 41 ophthalmopathy, some 73 hyperthyroidism and roughly 17 progressor patients.

This TCR came from a man aged 25-40 years with Graves disease. Donor details come from another sample of the same person, matched by shared clones. The specimen was peripheral blood mononuclear cells (PBMCs), collected at new diagnosis, from a patient treated with antithyroid drugs.

The nucleotide sequence reads as follows: TGTGCCAGCAGTACTCTTCTTGTGAACACTGAAGCTTTCTTT. It translates to CASSTLLVNTEAFF. The chain links TRBV6-1 with TRBJ1-1; a confident D gene designation cannot be given. Including the terminal cysteine and phenylalanine, the CDR3 comprises 14 residues. The sequence is cut down to CDR3 DNA, 42 bases in frame from base 1. The CDR1 and CDR2 encoded by the germline V gene are MNHNS and SASEGT. V and J lose 5 bases and 0 bases, and a span of 10 bases separates them.